The source of this TCR beta chain is a study of blood T cell repertoires in COVID-19. Clones were sequenced by immunoSEQ multiplex PCR, and TCRdb holds only the in-frame ones, with some missing. The table includes 25,000 to 35,000 clones, about 85% detected once. The TCR comes from a man aged 55-75 years with active COVID-19. The sequencing input was peripheral blood.

CDR3 DNA: TGTGCCAGCAGTCCCCTTAATAGCAATCAGCCCCAGCATTTT. Protein product: CASSPLNSNQPQHF. The chain has TRBV27 and TRBJ1-5; D ambiguous. Trimming pared 5 bases from V and 0 bases from J, leaving 8 bases between. The CDR3 has 14 residues. Germline CDR1 reads MNHEY; CDR2 reads SMNVEV (reference sequence).